Listed here is a single T cell receptor (beta chain). This clonotype was picked up a small number of times. It lacks a known antigen. This clone may be a read error of a much larger clone one base away. The CDR3 starts with the cysteine, ends with the phenylalanine, and has 14 residues. Only the CDR3 part of the read is kept: 42 bases, read in frame from the first base. Sequences MNHEY (CDR1) and SMNVEV (CDR2) are obtained from the germline V gene (reference sequence). Donors were approximately 42 systemically healthy Caucasian individuals from Russia aged roughly 6 to 95 years. Each donor gave about 11 milliliters of peripheral blood, drawn into EDTA-treated Vacutainer tubes. Ficoll-Paque density-gradient centrifugation was used to isolate PBMCs, with at least 6.5 million obtained per sample. Total RNA, at least 5.5 micrograms per sample, was extracted from PBMCs with Trizol reagent. For every donor, an aliquot of PBMCs went through flow cytometry to measure the percentages of naive CD45RAhigh/CD27high T cells.

This record belongs to a study of blood T cells in healthy people across ages (dated by TCRdb to 2015 to 2017). In the study overall: Template switching captured roughly one uniquely barcoded TCR beta cDNA molecule per two T cells in model experiments. Age-related changes in TCR beta repertoire diversity were measured in the study by deep sequencing normalized with unique cDNA molecular identifiers. The study analyzed two additional independent replicas of 1 million unique cDNA reads from the same blood draw for two donors, one aged 18 to 29 and one aged 80 or older. Donors were grouped into four age groups: young (average roughly 15 years), middle-aged (approximately 41), aged (around 66) and long-lived (approximately 82).

General findings and caveats noted by the study authors: The percentage of naive T cells measured by flow cytometry correlated strongly with observed TCR beta diversity. Because profiling used bulk unsorted PBMCs, naive and antigen-experienced compartments could not be compared conclusively. Total diversity estimates from one million sequenced T cells were considered lower bounds and underestimates. As age increased, observed TCR beta diversity per million T cells dropped in a roughly linear way, and a significant reduction was already evident by age roughly 40. Because donor CMV infection status was unknown, age-related changes in expanded clonotypes were potentially confounded. Compared with the aged group, more naive CD4+ T cells, fewer expanded clones and increased TCR diversity were shown by the long-lived group, suggesting age selection.

Libraries were constructed by 5' RACE. Sequencing instrument: Illumina HiSeq 2500. A second roughly 6 to 11 cycle PCR used a sample-barcoded 5' primer and a J-beta primer mix. A template-switch 5' adaptor carrying 12 random nucleotides introduced a unique molecular identifier onto each TCR beta cDNA molecule. Each sample yielded at least 3 million CDR3-containing paired-end reads. All of the RNA was converted into first-strand cDNA using the Mint cDNA synthesis kit, with a TRBC-specific oligonucleotide serving as the primer. After uracil-DNA glycosylase treatment, a first 18-cycle PCR used universal primers M1SS and BC2_uni_R on all cDNA. The paper's data handling went like this. Normalization of each sample was performed by random selection of 1 million high-quality reads, each carrying a distinct molecular identifier. Reads with shared molecular identifiers were discarded instead of being binned into consensus sequences. MiTCR, set to a Q25 quality threshold and the strictest error-elimination algorithm, was used for CDR3 identification, clonotype clustering and error correction. Lower-bound total TCR beta diversity was estimated with a nonparametric unseen species model using Euler transformation. The public reads were reanalyzed by TCRdb: fastp trimming at Q25, MiXCR alignment, in-frame beta chains only. Duplicate CDR3 protein sequences are folded into a single record with the most common DNA and genes. The V and J calls come from TCRdb's annotation, not from the publication. For this sample the table gives 800,000 to 950,000 distinct CDR3 sequences, of which under 35% were detected only once. The ten top clones hold 10% of the sample.

These records were also assigned to another study, of T cells of mothers and their children. The second study's authors report: Nine systemically healthy Caucasian individuals, comprising three mothers and their six children, were included as donors. cDNA synthesis consumed the entire amount of extracted RNA, loaded at about 1.5 ug RNA in each 15 ul reaction. Sample barcodes and 2-4 random nucleotides were added via the M1S primer in the second PCR. Over 10 million TCR beta CDR3 reads came from each mother, compared with approximately 2.8 million reads from each child. Thymic selection similarly shapes TCR recombination output in related and unrelated pairs, with minor effect from inherited differences. Normalized repertoire overlap was always slightly but never significantly higher in related than unrelated mother-child pairs. No persistent microchimeric T cell clones were found, with a detection sensitivity of around 100 clones per million clonotypes. In the study, deep NGS was used to compare the TCR beta repertoires of mothers and children, and features distinguishing related mother-child pairs from unrelated individuals were sought. On average, the children were around 11 +/- 4 years old, while the mothers were roughly 36 +/- 4 years old. After adapter ligation with NEBNext reagents, the libraries were sequenced on Illumina HiSeq 2000 with 100+100 nt paired-end reads. To prevent cross-contamination, the mother and child libraries were prepared a month apart and were sequenced in separate runs. Between roughly 450,000 and 2,200,000 distinct TCR beta clonotypes were identified per donor. Naive TCR beta clonotypes were estimated from low-frequency clonotypes matched to each donor's FACS-determined naive share, without sorting.

Sequenced material: blood. This TCR derives from a woman between 40 and 50 years old in good health. The chain joins TRBV27 to TRBJ1-5; a tentative D call is TRBD1 (5 bases match). The bases are TGTGCCAGCAGGTTATCAGGGAGCAATCAGCCCCAGCATTTT. Its amino acids are CASRLSGSNQPQHF.